Detailed here is one T cell receptor (beta chain). Per the authors' pipeline: Reference gene primer amplification in the assay estimated nucleated cell counts. The assay was immunoSEQ multiplex PCR, and TCRdb's table has in-frame clones only and misses some. The V and J calls and the clone size are those of that table, but D and trimming were determined from the DNA. Altogether around 270,000 clones are present, around 87% being singletons, with the ten largest covering over 4%. The CDR3 loop spans 14 amino acids. Trimming left V 4 bases short and J 0 bases short, with 6 bases between. CDR1 and CDR2 (germline): MDHEN, SYDVKM. The sample belongs to a study of blood T cell repertoires in COVID-19.

Sequencing used peripheral blood. The TCR was taken from an older woman with COVID-19, enrolled during active disease. The genes are TRBV28 and TRBJ1-4; a weak D match, TRBD1 (5 bases). The CDR3 sequence is CASSSGSTNEKLFF. CDR3 in DNA: TGTGCCAGCAGTTCAGGGTCAACTAATGAAAAACTGTTTTTT.